The rows below give T cell receptor beta chains drawn from one sample of a study of T-cell reconstitution after alpha-beta-depleted transplantation in children. MiXCR, run by TCRdb on the PCR reads, gives a single entry per CDR3 protein. This sample carries 780,000 or so distinct CDR3 sequences, roughly 15% of them seen once, and the ten largest clones take roughly 4.8%. The starting material was PBMCs, mostly from graft donor cells, obtained 360 days after TCRalphabeta/CD19-depleted stem cell transplant. The source of these receptors is a male patient aged 10 to 17 who had a stem cell transplant for acute lymphoblastic leukemia, so the T cells may come from the graft donor. Both conserved end residues are part of each CDR3. The order of the fields is V gene, J gene, clone size, D gene, CDR3 protein, CDR3 DNA. D genes are given only for firm matches. Some rows mark clone size as missing; the rest say once, few, many or name a class of expanded clone.

v_gene: TRBV27; j_gene: TRBJ2-1; abundance: NA; d_gene: NA; CDR3aa: CASSYRGNNEQFF; CDR3nt: TGTGCCAGCAGTTATCGGGGAAACAATGAGCAGTTCTTC
v_gene: TRBV12-3/TRBV12-4; j_gene: TRBJ1-2; abundance: NA; d_gene: NA; CDR3aa: CASSFGIRTGYTF; CDR3nt: TGTGCCAGCAGTTTCGGCATACGGACTGGCTACACCTTC
v_gene: TRBV12-3/TRBV12-4; j_gene: TRBJ2-7; abundance: many; d_gene: NA; CDR3aa: CASRSTGRSGQYF; CDR3nt: TGTGCCAGCAGATCGACAGGGAGGTCGGGGCAGTACTTC
v_gene: TRBV5-1; j_gene: TRBJ1-1; abundance: few; d_gene: NA; CDR3aa: CASSRGPNTEAFF; CDR3nt: TGCGCCAGCAGCCGAGGGCCGAACACTGAAGCTTTCTTT
v_gene: TRBV2; j_gene: TRBJ2-3; abundance: many; d_gene: TRBD2; CDR3aa: CASSEDAGVARTQYF; CDR3nt: TGTGCCAGCAGTGAGGACGCGGGAGTCGCACGTACGCAGTATTTT
v_gene: TRBV5-1; j_gene: TRBJ2-7; abundance: few; d_gene: TRBD1; CDR3aa: CASSIPGQFYEQYF; CDR3nt: TGCGCCAGCTCGATTCCGGGACAGTTTTACGAGCAGTACTTC
v_gene: TRBV6-1; j_gene: TRBJ2-2; abundance: NA; d_gene: NA; CDR3aa: CASSLGGAGSGELFF; CDR3nt: TGTGCCAGCAGTCTGGGGGGAGCTGGATCCGGGGAGCTGTTTTTT
v_gene: TRBV11-2; j_gene: TRBJ2-3; abundance: NA; d_gene: TRBD2; CDR3aa: CASSLRTSGPGPTQYF; CDR3nt: TGTGCCAGCAGCTTGAGGACTAGCGGGCCCGGCCCAACGCAGTATTTT
v_gene: TRBV15; j_gene: TRBJ1-3; abundance: NA; d_gene: TRBD1; CDR3aa: CATSPLRGQSGNTIYF; CDR3nt: TGTGCCACCAGCCCCTTAAGGGGGCAGAGTGGAAACACCATATATTTT
v_gene: TRBV19; j_gene: TRBJ2-1; abundance: few; d_gene: TRBD2; CDR3aa: CASSILAGGNEQFF; CDR3nt: TGTGCCAGTAGTATACTAGCGGGAGGCAATGAGCAGTTCTTC
v_gene: TRBV19; j_gene: TRBJ2-3; abundance: NA; d_gene: TRBD1; CDR3aa: CASRPRDRGTDTQYF; CDR3nt: TGTGCCAGTAGGCCCCGGGACAGGGGGACAGATACGCAGTATTTT
v_gene: TRBV5-1; j_gene: TRBJ2-1; abundance: NA; d_gene: NA; CDR3aa: CASSPIWLANDNEQFF; CDR3nt: TGCGCCAGCAGCCCTATCTGGCTAGCTAACGACAATGAGCAGTTCTTC
v_gene: TRBV3-1; j_gene: TRBJ2-7; abundance: NA; d_gene: NA; CDR3aa: CASSQGWVSGTSYEQYF; CDR3nt: TGTGCCAGCAGCCAAGGATGGGTCAGTGGCACCTCCTACGAGCAGTACTTC
v_gene: TRBV5-1; j_gene: TRBJ2-2; abundance: few; d_gene: NA; CDR3aa: CASSLGARELFF; CDR3nt: TGCGCCAGCAGCTTGGGGGCGCGGGAGCTGTTTTTT
v_gene: TRBV9; j_gene: TRBJ2-7; abundance: many; d_gene: TRBD2; CDR3aa: CASSPFLAGDYEQYF; CDR3nt: TGTGCCAGCAGCCCGTTCCTAGCGGGAGACTACGAGCAGTACTTC
v_gene: TRBV9; j_gene: TRBJ2-1; abundance: NA; d_gene: TRBD1; CDR3aa: CASSGGQGYRQFF; CDR3nt: TGTGCCAGCAGCGGAGGACAGGGGTATAGGCAGTTCTTC
v_gene: TRBV7-6; j_gene: TRBJ2-2; abundance: NA; d_gene: TRBD2; CDR3aa: CASSFRLAGEVTGELFF; CDR3nt: TGTGCCAGCAGCTTTAGACTAGCGGGAGAGGTCACCGGGGAGCTGTTTTTT
v_gene: TRBV11-2; j_gene: TRBJ1-2; abundance: NA; d_gene: NA; CDR3aa: CASSWTGFRSGYTF; CDR3nt: TGTGCCAGCAGCTGGACGGGATTTCGATCGGGCTACACCTTC
v_gene: TRBV7-8; j_gene: TRBJ2-1; abundance: NA; d_gene: NA; CDR3aa: CASSSDWNNEQFF; CDR3nt: TGTGCCAGCAGCTCGGACTGGAACAATGAGCAGTTCTTC
v_gene: TRBV5-1; j_gene: TRBJ2-3; abundance: NA; d_gene: NA; CDR3aa: CASSILALGEDTQYF; CDR3nt: TGCGCCAGCAGCATCTTAGCGCTCGGGGAAGATACGCAGTATTTT
v_gene: TRBV20-1; j_gene: TRBJ2-1; abundance: NA; d_gene: NA; CDR3aa: CSARAGAEQFF; CDR3nt: TGCAGTGCTAGAGCAGGGGCTGAGCAGTTCTTC
v_gene: TRBV24-1; j_gene: TRBJ2-1; abundance: NA; d_gene: NA; CDR3aa: CATSPRGVTGQWGKLDEQFF; CDR3nt: TGTGCCACCAGCCCTAGGGGGGTGACAGGGCAATGGGGGAAGCTTGATGAGCAGTTCTTC
v_gene: TRBV9; j_gene: TRBJ2-7; abundance: few; d_gene: NA; CDR3aa: CASSVGLAFSYEQYF; CDR3nt: TGCGCCAGCAGCGTTGGACTGGCTTTCTCATACGAGCAGTACTTC
v_gene: TRBV29-1; j_gene: TRBJ2-3; abundance: many; d_gene: NA; CDR3aa: CSVEEFQDTQYF; CDR3nt: TGCAGCGTTGAAGAATTTCAAGATACGCAGTATTTT
v_gene: TRBV28; j_gene: TRBJ2-1; abundance: NA; d_gene: TRBD2; CDR3aa: CASSLAGGPLNEQFF; CDR3nt: TGTGCCAGCAGTCTAGCGGGAGGGCCATTGAATGAGCAGTTCTTC
v_gene: TRBV3-1; j_gene: TRBJ2-3; abundance: few; d_gene: NA; CDR3aa: CASSPSVRDTQYF; CDR3nt: TGTGCCAGCAGCCCCAGCGTTAGAGATACGCAGTATTTT
v_gene: TRBV18; j_gene: TRBJ2-7; abundance: few; d_gene: TRBD2; CDR3aa: CASSPTGTSAIEQYF; CDR3nt: TGTGCCAGCTCACCGACCGGGACTAGCGCGATCGAGCAGTACTTC
v_gene: TRBV5-1; j_gene: TRBJ2-3; abundance: NA; d_gene: TRBD2; CDR3aa: CASSATSGRSPDRDTQYF; CDR3nt: TGCGCCAGCAGCGCGACTAGCGGGAGGTCCCCCGACCGGGATACGCAGTATTTT
v_gene: TRBV5-1; j_gene: TRBJ2-6; abundance: NA; d_gene: TRBD1; CDR3aa: CASSAQGAGGANVLTF; CDR3nt: TGCGCCAGCAGCGCACAGGGGGCGGGCGGGGCCAACGTCCTGACTTTC
v_gene: TRBV7-8; j_gene: TRBJ2-5; abundance: NA; d_gene: NA; CDR3aa: CASIKGPQGTQYF; CDR3nt: TGTGCCAGCATCAAAGGGCCCCAAGGGACCCAGTACTTC
v_gene: TRBV24-1; j_gene: TRBJ2-1; abundance: many; d_gene: NA; CDR3aa: CATSVDSFGEQFF; CDR3nt: TGTGCCACCAGTGTGGATTCTTTCGGTGAGCAGTTCTTC
v_gene: TRBV12-3/TRBV12-4; j_gene: TRBJ2-7; abundance: NA; d_gene: TRBD1; CDR3aa: CASSSIGGQGYEQYF; CDR3nt: TGTGCCAGCAGCTCCATCGGGGGACAGGGCTACGAGCAGTACTTC
v_gene: TRBV5-1; j_gene: TRBJ1-5; abundance: NA; d_gene: NA; CDR3aa: CASSLTNNQPQHF; CDR3nt: TGCGCCAGCAGCTTGACTAATAATCAGCCCCAGCATTTT
v_gene: TRBV20-1; j_gene: TRBJ2-7; abundance: few; d_gene: NA; CDR3aa: CSARAPGRRYEQYF; CDR3nt: TGCAGTGCTAGAGCGCCAGGGAGGAGGTACGAGCAGTACTTC
v_gene: TRBV20-1; j_gene: TRBJ2-1; abundance: few; d_gene: TRBD2; CDR3aa: CSARGLSGRSYNEQFF; CDR3nt: TGCAGTGCTAGAGGCCTTAGCGGGCGATCCTACAATGAGCAGTTCTTC
v_gene: TRBV27; j_gene: TRBJ1-5; abundance: few; d_gene: TRBD1; CDR3aa: CASSIRGHNQPQHF; CDR3nt: TGTGCCAGCAGTATAAGGGGGCACAATCAGCCCCAGCATTTT
v_gene: TRBV27; j_gene: TRBJ1-5; abundance: few; d_gene: NA; CDR3aa: CASSLRSGNQPQHF; CDR3nt: TGTGCCAGCAGTTTACGGTCAGGCAATCAGCCCCAGCATTTT
v_gene: TRBV13; j_gene: TRBJ2-7; abundance: few; d_gene: NA; CDR3aa: CASSSRGRVGEQYF; CDR3nt: TGTGCCAGCAGCTCGAGGGGGAGGGTCGGCGAGCAGTACTTC
v_gene: TRBV19; j_gene: TRBJ1-2; abundance: many; d_gene: NA; CDR3aa: CASGQLLYGYTF; CDR3nt: TGTGCCAGTGGACAGCTGCTCTATGGCTACACCTTC
v_gene: TRBV20-1; j_gene: TRBJ2-7; abundance: NA; d_gene: NA; CDR3aa: CSARDFRSSYEQYF; CDR3nt: TGCAGTGCTAGAGATTTCCGTAGCAGCTACGAGCAGTACTTC
v_gene: TRBV7-8; j_gene: TRBJ2-1; abundance: few; d_gene: TRBD2; CDR3aa: CASSRGTSGIEQFF; CDR3nt: TGTGCCAGCAGCCGCGGGACTAGCGGGATCGAGCAGTTCTTC
v_gene: TRBV27; j_gene: TRBJ2-1; abundance: few; d_gene: TRBD2; CDR3aa: CASSGTSGPYEQFF; CDR3nt: TGTGCCAGCAGCGGGACTAGCGGGCCCTATGAGCAGTTCTTC
v_gene: TRBV30; j_gene: TRBJ1-5; abundance: NA; d_gene: NA; CDR3aa: CAWSQRDQPQHF; CDR3nt: TGTGCCTGGAGTCAAAGGGATCAGCCCCAGCATTTT
v_gene: TRBV5-5; j_gene: TRBJ1-1; abundance: few; d_gene: NA; CDR3aa: CASTADKEAAFF; CDR3nt: TGTGCCAGCACCGCCGACAAAGAAGCAGCTTTCTTT
v_gene: TRBV3-1; j_gene: TRBJ2-7; abundance: NA; d_gene: TRBD1; CDR3aa: CASSDRGVGYEQYF; CDR3nt: TGTGCCAGCAGCGACAGGGGAGTGGGCTACGAGCAGTACTTC
v_gene: TRBV7-8; j_gene: TRBJ2-3; abundance: NA; d_gene: TRBD2; CDR3aa: CASSLRLAGAWGTDTQYF; CDR3nt: TGTGCCAGCAGCTTAAGACTAGCGGGAGCCTGGGGCACAGATACGCAGTATTTT
v_gene: TRBV12-5; j_gene: TRBJ2-5; abundance: few; d_gene: TRBD2; CDR3aa: CASALGLAWETQYF; CDR3nt: TGTGCTAGTGCCCTGGGACTAGCGTGGGAGACCCAGTACTTC
v_gene: TRBV5-1; j_gene: TRBJ2-1; abundance: many; d_gene: TRBD1; CDR3aa: CASSLASGTGGFF; CDR3nt: TGCGCCAGCAGCTTGGCCTCCGGGACAGGGGGGTTCTTC
v_gene: TRBV6-2/TRBV6-3; j_gene: TRBJ2-7; abundance: few; d_gene: TRBD2; CDR3aa: CASRKGTSRPYEQYF; CDR3nt: TGTGCCAGCAGAAAGGGGACTAGCCGCCCCTACGAGCAGTACTTC
v_gene: TRBV15; j_gene: TRBJ2-7; abundance: NA; d_gene: NA; CDR3aa: CATSRPDGSYEQYF; CDR3nt: TGTGCCACCAGCAGACCGGACGGTTCCTACGAGCAGTACTTC
v_gene: TRBV19; j_gene: TRBJ1-1; abundance: NA; d_gene: NA; CDR3aa: CASSIHGPDSAGNTEAFF; CDR3nt: TGTGCCAGTAGTATTCACGGCCCGGACAGCGCTGGGAACACTGAAGCTTTCTTT
v_gene: TRBV20-1; j_gene: TRBJ2-1; abundance: once; d_gene: TRBD1; CDR3aa: CSARGNPGQGNEQFF; CDR3nt: TGCAGTGCCCGGGGAAACCCGGGACAGGGAAATGAGCAGTTCTTC
v_gene: TRBV29-1; j_gene: TRBJ1-1; abundance: few; d_gene: TRBD1; CDR3aa: CSVGQGSTEAFF; CDR3nt: TGCAGCGTTGGACAGGGGTCCACTGAAGCTTTCTTT
v_gene: TRBV7-6; j_gene: TRBJ2-1; abundance: NA; d_gene: NA; CDR3aa: CASSLGSSAQFF; CDR3nt: TGTGCCAGCAGCTTAGGCTCTAGCGCGCAGTTCTTC
v_gene: TRBV20-1; j_gene: TRBJ2-7; abundance: many; d_gene: TRBD1; CDR3aa: CSARDRVAYEQYF; CDR3nt: TGCAGTGCGCGGGACAGGGTAGCCTACGAGCAGTACTTC
v_gene: TRBV11-2; j_gene: TRBJ2-7; abundance: NA; d_gene: TRBD2; CDR3aa: CASSLEGLAGNYEQYF; CDR3nt: TGTGCCAGCAGCTTGGAGGGACTAGCGGGGAACTACGAGCAGTACTTC
v_gene: TRBV7-3; j_gene: TRBJ2-1; abundance: few; d_gene: TRBD2; CDR3aa: CASSPRPSGEVEQFF; CDR3nt: TGTGCCAGCAGCCCACGGCCTAGCGGGGAGGTTGAGCAGTTCTTC